This T cell receptor beta chain was identified in a study of neurological immune-mediated disorders. Whole-study results and caveats: No CDR3 amino acid sequences recurred among expanded clones across subjects, suggesting private repertoires in all groups.

The cDNA came from 5'RACE with 10-nucleotide random UMIs. TCRdb fed the 5' RACE reads into MiXCR, producing one record per CDR3 protein. The repertoire includes 35,000 or so distinct CDR3 sequences, 13% to 15% of them detected once, and around 27% sits in the top ten. For the unsorted libraries, 2 million PBMCs stored at -80 C served as input. This clonotype was observed at least ten times. Its specificity is unknown. The V gene lost 4 bases and the J gene lost 6 bases, with 16 bases spanning the gap. Germline V gene data show CDR1 as SEHNR and CDR2 as FQNEAQ (reference sequence). The CDR3 covers 15 residues.

This sequence joins TRBV7-9 and TRBJ2-1; a weak D match, TRBD2 (5 bases). Sequencing input: PBMCs. The source is a woman aged 50 to 65 with HTLV-1-associated myelopathy (HAM/TSP). CDR3 coding DNA: TGTGCCAGCAGCTCGCTACTAGTAGGAGGCAATGAGCAGTTCTTC. This translates into CASSSLLVGGNEQFF.